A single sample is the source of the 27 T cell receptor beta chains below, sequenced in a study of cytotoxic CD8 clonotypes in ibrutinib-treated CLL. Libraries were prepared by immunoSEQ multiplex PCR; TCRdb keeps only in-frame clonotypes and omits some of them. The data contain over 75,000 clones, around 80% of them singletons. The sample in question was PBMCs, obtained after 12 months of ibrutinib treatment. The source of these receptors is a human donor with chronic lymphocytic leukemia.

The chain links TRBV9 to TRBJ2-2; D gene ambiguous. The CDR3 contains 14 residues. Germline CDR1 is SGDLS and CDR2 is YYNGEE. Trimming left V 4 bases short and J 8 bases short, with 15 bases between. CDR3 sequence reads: CASSLSGTLGELFF. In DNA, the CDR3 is TGTGCCAGCAGCTTATCCGGAACCTTGGGGGAGCTGTTTTTT.

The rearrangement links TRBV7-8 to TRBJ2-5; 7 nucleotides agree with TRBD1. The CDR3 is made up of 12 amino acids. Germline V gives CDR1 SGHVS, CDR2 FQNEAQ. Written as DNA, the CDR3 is TGTGCTTCGACAGGGCTCGGGGAGACCCAGTACTTC. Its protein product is CASTGLGETQYF.

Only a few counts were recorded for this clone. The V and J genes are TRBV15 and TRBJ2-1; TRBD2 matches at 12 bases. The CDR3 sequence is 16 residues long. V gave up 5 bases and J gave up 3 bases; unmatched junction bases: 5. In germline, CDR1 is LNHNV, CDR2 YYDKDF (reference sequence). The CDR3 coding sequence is TGTGCCACCAGCGCCCGGACTAGCGGGGTCTACAATGAGCAGTTCTTC. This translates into CATSARTSGVYNEQFF.

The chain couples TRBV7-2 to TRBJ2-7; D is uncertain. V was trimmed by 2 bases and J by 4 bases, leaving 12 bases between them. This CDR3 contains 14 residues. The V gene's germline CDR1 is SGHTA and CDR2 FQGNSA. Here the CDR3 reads CASSLSGGFYEQYF. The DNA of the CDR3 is TGTGCCAGCAGCTTATCCGGTGGGTTTTACGAGCAGTACTTC.

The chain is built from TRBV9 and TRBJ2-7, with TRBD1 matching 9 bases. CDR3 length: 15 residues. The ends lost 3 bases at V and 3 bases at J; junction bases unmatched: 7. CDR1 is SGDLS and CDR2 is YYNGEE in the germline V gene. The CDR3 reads CASSARQGGGYEQYF. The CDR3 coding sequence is TGTGCCAGCAGCGCGAGACAGGGGGGAGGCTACGAGCAGTACTTC.

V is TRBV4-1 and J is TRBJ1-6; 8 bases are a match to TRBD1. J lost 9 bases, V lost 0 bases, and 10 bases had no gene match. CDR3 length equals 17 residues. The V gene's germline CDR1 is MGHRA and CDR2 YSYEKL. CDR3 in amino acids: CASSQEVQGAFGSPLHF. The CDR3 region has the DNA TGCGCCAGCAGCCAAGAGGTTCAGGGGGCTTTTGGTTCACCCCTCCACTTT.

The DNA for the CDR3 is TGTGCCAGCAGTCCGAACTCACGTGGACAGGGCCAGCTCTACGAGCAGTACTTC. This sequence encodes CASSPNSRGQGQLYEQYF. This chain links TRBV28 with TRBJ2-7; 8 bases map to TRBD1. The CDR3 covers 18 residues. CDR1 and CDR2 from the germline V gene are MDHEN and SYDVKM. The trim removed 5 bases at V and 3 bases at J, leaving 18 bases unmatched.

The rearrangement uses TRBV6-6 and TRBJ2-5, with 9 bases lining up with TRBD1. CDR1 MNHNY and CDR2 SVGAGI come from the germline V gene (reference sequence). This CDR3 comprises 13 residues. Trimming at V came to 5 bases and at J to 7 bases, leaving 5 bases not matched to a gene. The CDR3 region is CASSPGTGRTQYF. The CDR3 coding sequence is TGTGCCAGCAGTCCCGGGACAGGGAGGACCCAGTACTTC.

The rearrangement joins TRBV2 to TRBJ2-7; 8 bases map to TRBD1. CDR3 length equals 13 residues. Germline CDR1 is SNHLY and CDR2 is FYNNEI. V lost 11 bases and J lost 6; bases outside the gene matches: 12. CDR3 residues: CAGGQALVGEQYF. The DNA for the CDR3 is TGTGCCGGGGGACAGGCCCTTGTAGGCGAGCAGTACTTC.

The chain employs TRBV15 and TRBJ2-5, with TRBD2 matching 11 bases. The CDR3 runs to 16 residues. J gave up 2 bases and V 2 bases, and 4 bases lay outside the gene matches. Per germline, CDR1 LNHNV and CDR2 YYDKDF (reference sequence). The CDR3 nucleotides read TGTGCCACCAGCAGAAGCGTAGCGGGGGGGCAAGAGACCCAGTACTTC. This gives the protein CATSRSVAGGQETQYF. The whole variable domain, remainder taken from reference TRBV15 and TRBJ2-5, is DAMVIQNPRYQVTQFGKPVTLSCSQTLNHNVMYWYQQKSSQAPKLLFHYYDKDFNNEADTPDNFQSRRPNTSFCFLDIRSPGLGDTAMYLCATSRSVAGGQETQYFGPGTRLLVL.

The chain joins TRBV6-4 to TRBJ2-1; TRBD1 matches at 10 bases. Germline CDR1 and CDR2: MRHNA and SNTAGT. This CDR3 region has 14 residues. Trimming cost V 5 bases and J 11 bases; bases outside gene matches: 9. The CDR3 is CASSTGTGAFQQFF. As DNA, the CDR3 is TGTGCCAGCAGTACCGGGACAGGGGCATTCCAGCAGTTCTTC.

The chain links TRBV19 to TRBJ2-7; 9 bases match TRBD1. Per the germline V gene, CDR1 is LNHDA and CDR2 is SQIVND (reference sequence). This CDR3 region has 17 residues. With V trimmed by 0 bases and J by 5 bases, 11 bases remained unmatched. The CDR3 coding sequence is TGTGCCAGTAGTATAGATATGGAGGGACAGGGATCCAACGAGCAGTACTTC. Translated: CASSIDMEGQGSNEQYF.

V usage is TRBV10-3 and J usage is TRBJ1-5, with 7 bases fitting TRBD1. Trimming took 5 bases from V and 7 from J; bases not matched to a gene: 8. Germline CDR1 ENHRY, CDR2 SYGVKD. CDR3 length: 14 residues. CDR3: CAISQNRGKQPQHF. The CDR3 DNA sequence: TGTGCCATCAGTCAAAACAGGGGTAAGCAGCCCCAGCATTTT.

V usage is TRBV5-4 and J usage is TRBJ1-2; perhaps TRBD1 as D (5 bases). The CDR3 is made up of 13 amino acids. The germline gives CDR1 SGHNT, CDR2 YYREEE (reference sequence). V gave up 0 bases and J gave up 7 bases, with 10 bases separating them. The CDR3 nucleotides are TGTGCCAGCAGCTTGGACAGGTCGGGTGGCTACACCTTC. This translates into CASSLDRSGGYTF.

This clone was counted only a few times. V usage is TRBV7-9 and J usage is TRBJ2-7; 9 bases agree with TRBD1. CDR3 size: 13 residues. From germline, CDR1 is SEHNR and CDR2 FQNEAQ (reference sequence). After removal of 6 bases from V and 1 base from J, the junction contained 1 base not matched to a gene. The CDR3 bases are TGTGCCAGCAGGACAGGGGGGTCCTACGAGCAGTACTTC. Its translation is CASRTGGSYEQYF. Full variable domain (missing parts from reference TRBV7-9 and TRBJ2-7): DTGVSQNPRHKITKRGQNVTFRCDPISEHNRLYWYRQTLGQGPEFLTYFQNEAQLEKSRLLSDRFSAERPKGSFSTLEIQRTEQGDSAMYLCASRTGGSYEQYFGPGTRLTVT.

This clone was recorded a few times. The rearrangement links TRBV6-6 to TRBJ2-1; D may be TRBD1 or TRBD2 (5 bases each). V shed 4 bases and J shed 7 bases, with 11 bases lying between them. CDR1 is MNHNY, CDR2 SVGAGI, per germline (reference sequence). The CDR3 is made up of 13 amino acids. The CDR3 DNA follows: TGTGCCAGCAGTTCGACTTGGGGGAATGAGCAGTTCTTC. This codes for CASSSTWGNEQFF.

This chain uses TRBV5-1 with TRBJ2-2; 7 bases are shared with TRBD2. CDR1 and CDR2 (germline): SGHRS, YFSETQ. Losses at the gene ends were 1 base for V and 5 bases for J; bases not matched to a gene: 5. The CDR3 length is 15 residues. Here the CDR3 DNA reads TGCGCCAGCAGCTTGAAAGGGGAGGGGACCGGGGAGCTGTTTTTT. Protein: CASSLKGEGTGELFF.

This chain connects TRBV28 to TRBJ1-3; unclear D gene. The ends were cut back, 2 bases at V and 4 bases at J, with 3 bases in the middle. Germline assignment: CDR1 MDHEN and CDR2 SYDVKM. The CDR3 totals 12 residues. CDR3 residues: CASSLKGNTIYF. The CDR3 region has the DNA TGTGCCAGCAGTTTAAAGGGAAACACCATATATTTT.

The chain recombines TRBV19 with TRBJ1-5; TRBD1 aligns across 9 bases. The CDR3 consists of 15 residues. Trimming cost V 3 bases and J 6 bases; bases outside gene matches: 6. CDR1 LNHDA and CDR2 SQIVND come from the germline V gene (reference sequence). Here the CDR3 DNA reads TGTGCCAGTAGTATCTGGACAGGGGATAGTCAGCCCCAGCATTTT. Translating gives CASSIWTGDSQPQHF.

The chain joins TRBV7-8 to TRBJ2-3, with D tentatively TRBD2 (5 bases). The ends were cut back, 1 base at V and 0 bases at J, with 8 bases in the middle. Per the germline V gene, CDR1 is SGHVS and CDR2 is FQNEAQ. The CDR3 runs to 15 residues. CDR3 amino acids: CASSLVASSTDTQYF. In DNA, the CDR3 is TGTGCCAGCAGCTTAGTAGCTAGCAGCACAGATACGCAGTATTTT. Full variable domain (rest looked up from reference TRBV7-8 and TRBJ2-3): GAGVSQSPRYKVAKRGQDVALRCDPISGHVSLFWYQQALGQGPEFLTYFQNEAQLDKSGLPSDRFFAERPEGSVSTLKIQRTQQEDSAVYLCASSLVASSTDTQYFGPGTRLTVL.

The CDR3 spells CASSEGLAVDSTDTQYF. As DNA, the CDR3 is TGCGCCAGCAGCGAAGGACTAGCGGTCGATAGCACAGATACGCAGTATTTT. The genes are TRBV5-1 and TRBJ2-3, with TRBD2 identical over 10 bases. The V gene end was trimmed by 4 bases and the J gene end by 0 bases; junction bases not matched to a gene: 8. CDR3 length equals 17 residues. Germline V gene data show CDR1 as SGHRS and CDR2 as YFSETQ. Filled out from reference TRBV5-1 and TRBJ2-3, the complete variable domain reads KAGVTQTPRYLIKTRGQQVTLSCSPISGHRSVSWYQQTPGQGLQFLFEYFSETQRNKGNFPGRFSGRQFSNSRSEMNVSTLELGDSALYLCASSEGLAVDSTDTQYFGPGTRLTVL.

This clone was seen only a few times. CDR3 sequence (DNA): TGTGCCAGTAGTATAGGTAGCAGGGGTTCTGATGGCTACACCTTC. Protein product: CASSIGSRGSDGYTF. The rearrangement links TRBV19 to TRBJ1-2, with TRBD1 as a possible D gene (6 bases). Deletions cut 1 base from V and 6 bases from J, with 15 bases between. The CDR3 spans 15 residues. Germline loops: CDR1 LNHDA, CDR2 SQIVND (reference sequence).

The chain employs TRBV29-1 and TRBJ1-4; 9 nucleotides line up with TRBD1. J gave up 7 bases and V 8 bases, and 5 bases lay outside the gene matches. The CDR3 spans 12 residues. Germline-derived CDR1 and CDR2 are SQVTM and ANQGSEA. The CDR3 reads CSSQGAGEKLFF. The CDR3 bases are TGCAGCTCACAGGGGGCGGGTGAAAAACTGTTTTTT.

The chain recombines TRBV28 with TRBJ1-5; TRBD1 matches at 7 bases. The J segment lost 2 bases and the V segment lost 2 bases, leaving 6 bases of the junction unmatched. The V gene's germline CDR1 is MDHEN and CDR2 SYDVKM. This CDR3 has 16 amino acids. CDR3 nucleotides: TGTGCCAGCAGTTTAAGGGGGCGAGCCGGCAATCAGCCCCAGCATTTT. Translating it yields CASSLRGRAGNQPQHF.

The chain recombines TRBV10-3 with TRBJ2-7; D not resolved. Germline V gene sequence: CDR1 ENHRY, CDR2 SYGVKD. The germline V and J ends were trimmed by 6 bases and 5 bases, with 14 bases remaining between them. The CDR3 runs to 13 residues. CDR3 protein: CAISPPVRDEQYF. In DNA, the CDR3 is TGTGCCATCAGCCCCCCGGTCCGGGACGAGCAGTACTTC.

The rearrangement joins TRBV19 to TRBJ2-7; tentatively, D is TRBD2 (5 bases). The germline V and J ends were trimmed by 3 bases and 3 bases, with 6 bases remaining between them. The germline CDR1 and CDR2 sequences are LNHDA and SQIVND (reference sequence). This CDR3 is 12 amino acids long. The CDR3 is CASSIRDYEQYF. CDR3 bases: TGTGCCAGTAGTATCCGGGACTACGAGCAGTACTTC.

The CDR3 protein is CASRFEDRRENTIYF. As DNA, the CDR3 is TGTGCCAGCAGATTTGAGGACAGACGAGAAAACACCATATATTTT. V gene TRBV7-9 combines with J gene TRBJ1-3; D perhaps matches TRBD1 (6 bases). The CDR3 loop spans 15 amino acids. Per the germline V gene, CDR1 is SEHNR and CDR2 is FQNEAQ (reference sequence). Trimming left V 6 bases short and J 6 bases short, with 18 bases between.